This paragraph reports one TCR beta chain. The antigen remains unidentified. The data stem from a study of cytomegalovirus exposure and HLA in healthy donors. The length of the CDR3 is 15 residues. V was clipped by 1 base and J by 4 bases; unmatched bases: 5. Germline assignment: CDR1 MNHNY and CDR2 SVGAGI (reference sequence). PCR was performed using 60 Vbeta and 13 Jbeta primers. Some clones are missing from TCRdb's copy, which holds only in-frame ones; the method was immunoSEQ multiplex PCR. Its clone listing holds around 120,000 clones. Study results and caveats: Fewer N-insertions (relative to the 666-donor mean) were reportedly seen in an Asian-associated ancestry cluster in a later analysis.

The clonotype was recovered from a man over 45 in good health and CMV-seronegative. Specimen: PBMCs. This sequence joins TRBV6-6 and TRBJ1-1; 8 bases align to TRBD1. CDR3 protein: CASSYFTGGGTEAFF. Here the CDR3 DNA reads TGTGCCAGCAGTTACTTTACAGGGGGGGGCACTGAAGCTTTCTTT.